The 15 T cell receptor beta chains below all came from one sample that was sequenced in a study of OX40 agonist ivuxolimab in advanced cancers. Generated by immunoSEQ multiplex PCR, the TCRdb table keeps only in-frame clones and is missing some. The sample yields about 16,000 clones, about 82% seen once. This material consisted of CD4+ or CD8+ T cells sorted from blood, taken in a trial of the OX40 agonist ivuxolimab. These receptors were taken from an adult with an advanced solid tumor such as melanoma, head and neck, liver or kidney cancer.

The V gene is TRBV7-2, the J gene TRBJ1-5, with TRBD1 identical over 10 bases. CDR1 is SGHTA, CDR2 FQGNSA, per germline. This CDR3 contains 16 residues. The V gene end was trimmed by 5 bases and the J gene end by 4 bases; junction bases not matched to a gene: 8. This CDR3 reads CASSPGDRGGNQPQHF. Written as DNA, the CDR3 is TGTGCCAGCAGCCCTGGGGACAGGGGAGGTAATCAGCCCCAGCATTTT.

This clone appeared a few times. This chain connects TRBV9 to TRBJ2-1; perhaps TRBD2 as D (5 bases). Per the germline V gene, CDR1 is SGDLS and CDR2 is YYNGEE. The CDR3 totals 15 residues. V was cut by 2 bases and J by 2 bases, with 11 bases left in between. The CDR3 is CASSVTDWPYNEQFF. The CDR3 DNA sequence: TGTGCCAGCAGCGTTACGGACTGGCCCTACAATGAGCAGTTCTTC. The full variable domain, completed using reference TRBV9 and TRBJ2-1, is DSGVTQTPKHLITATGQRVTLRCSPRSGDLSVYWYQQSLDQGLQFLIQYYNGEERAKGNILERFSAQQFPDLHSELNLSSLELGDSALYFCASSVTDWPYNEQFFGPGTRLTVL.

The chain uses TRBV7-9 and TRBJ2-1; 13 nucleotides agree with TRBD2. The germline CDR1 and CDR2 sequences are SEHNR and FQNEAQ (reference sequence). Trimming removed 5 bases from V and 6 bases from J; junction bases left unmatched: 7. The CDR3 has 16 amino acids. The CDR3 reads CASSQWGLAGFNEQFF. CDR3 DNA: TGTGCCAGCAGCCAATGGGGACTAGCGGGGTTCAATGAGCAGTTCTTC.

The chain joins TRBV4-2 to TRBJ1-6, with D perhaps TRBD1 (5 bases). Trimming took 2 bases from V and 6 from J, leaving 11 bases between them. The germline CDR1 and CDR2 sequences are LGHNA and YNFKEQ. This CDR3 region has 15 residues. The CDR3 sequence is CASSQPTGPNSPLHF. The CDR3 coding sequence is TGTGCCAGCAGCCAACCTACGGGACCTAATTCACCCCTCCACTTT.

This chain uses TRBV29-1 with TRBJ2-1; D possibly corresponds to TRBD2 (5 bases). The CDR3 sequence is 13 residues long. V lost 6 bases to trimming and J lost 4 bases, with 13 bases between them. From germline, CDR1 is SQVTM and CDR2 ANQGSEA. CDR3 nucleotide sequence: TGCAGCGTCCCATCTCCGGGGTACAATGAGCAGTTCTTC. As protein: CSVPSPGYNEQFF.

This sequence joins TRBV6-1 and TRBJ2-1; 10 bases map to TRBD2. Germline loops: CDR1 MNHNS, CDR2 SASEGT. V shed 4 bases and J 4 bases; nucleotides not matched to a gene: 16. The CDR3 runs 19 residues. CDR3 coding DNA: TGTGCCAGCAGTGCATCGGGACTAGCGTATACGCCACCTTACAATGAGCAGTTCTTC. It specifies CASSASGLAYTPPYNEQFF.

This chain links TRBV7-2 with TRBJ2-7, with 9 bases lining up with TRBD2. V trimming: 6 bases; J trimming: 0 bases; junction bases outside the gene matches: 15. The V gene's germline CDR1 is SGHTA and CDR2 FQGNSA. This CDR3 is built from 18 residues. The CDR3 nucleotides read TGTGCCAGCAGACCGCGTCTAGCGGGACGTGTTGACTCCTACGAGCAGTACTTC. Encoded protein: CASRPRLAGRVDSYEQYF. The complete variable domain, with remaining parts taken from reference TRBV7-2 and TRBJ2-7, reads GAGVSQSPSNKVTEKGKDVELRCDPISGHTALYWYRQSLGQGLEFLIYFQGNSAPDKSGLPSDRFSAERTGGSVSTLTIQRTQQEDSAVYLCASRPRLAGRVDSYEQYFGPGTRLTVT.

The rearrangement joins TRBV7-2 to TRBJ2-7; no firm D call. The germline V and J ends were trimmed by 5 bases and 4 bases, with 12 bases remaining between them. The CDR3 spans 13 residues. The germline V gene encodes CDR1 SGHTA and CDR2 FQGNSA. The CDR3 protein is CASSPSAKYEQYF. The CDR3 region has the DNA TGTGCCAGCAGCCCCTCCGCGAAGTACGAGCAGTACTTC.

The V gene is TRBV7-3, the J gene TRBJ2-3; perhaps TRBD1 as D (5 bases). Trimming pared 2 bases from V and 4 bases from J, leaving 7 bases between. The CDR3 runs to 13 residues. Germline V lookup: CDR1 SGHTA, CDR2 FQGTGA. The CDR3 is CASSLAGSDTQYF. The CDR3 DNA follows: TGTGCCAGCAGCTTAGCAGGGTCAGATACGCAGTATTTT.

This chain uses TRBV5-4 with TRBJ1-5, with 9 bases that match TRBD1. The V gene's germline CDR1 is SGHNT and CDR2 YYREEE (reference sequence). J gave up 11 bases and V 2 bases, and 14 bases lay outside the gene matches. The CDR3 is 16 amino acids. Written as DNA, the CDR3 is TGTGCCAGCAGCTTTGGCCCCGGGACAGGGTTACAGTCCCAGCATTTT. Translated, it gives CASSFGPGTGLQSQHF.

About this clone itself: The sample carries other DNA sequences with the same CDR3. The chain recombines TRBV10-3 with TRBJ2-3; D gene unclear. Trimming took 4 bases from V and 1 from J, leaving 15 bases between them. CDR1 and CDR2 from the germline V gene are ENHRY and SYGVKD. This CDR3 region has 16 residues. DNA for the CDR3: TGTGCCATCAGTGTGTGGACGTCAAGCGGCACAGATACGCAGTATTTT. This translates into CAISVWTSSGTDTQYF.

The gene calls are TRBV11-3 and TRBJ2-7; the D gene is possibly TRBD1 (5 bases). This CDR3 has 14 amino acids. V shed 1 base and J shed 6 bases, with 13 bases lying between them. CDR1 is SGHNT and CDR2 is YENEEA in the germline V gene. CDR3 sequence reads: CASSLGAGSVEQYF. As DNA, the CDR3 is TGTGCCAGCAGCTTAGGCGCAGGGTCCGTCGAGCAGTACTTC.

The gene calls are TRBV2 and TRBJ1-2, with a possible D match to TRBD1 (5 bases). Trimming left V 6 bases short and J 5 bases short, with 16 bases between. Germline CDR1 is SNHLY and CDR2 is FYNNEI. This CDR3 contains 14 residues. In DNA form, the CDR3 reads TGTGCCAGCAGCCAGGGCCTTGGGGGGTATGGCTACACCTTC. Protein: CASSQGLGGYGYTF.

The CDR3 sequence: CASSTRGPDTQYF. CDR3 nucleotide sequence: TGTGCCAGCAGCACACGGGGTCCAGATACGCAGTATTTT. The chain uses TRBV7-9 and TRBJ2-3, with D possibly being TRBD2 (5 bases). The CDR3 has 13 amino acids. Germline V CDR1 and CDR2: SEHNR, FQNEAQ (reference sequence). Trimming shortened V by 5 bases and J by 4 bases, and 10 bases separated the two germline ends.

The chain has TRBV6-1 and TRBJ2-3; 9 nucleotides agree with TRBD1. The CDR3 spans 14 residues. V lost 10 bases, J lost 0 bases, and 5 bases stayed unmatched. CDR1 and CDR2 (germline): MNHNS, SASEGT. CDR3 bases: TGTGCCACCTCGACAGGGGGGAGCACAGATACGCAGTATTTT. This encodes CATSTGGSTDTQYF.